This TCR beta chain was identified during a study of T cell changes during pregnancy in multiple sclerosis. The data were produced by immunoSEQ multiplex PCR, yet TCRdb's version contains in-frame clones alone and is incomplete. The sample has roughly 52,000 clones, 80% to 95% seen once. The V gene end was trimmed by 5 bases and the J gene end by 8 bases; junction bases not matched to a gene: 12. The CDR3 is 15 amino acids. Germline V lookup: CDR1 SGHNT, CDR2 YYREEE (reference sequence). This clonotype was sampled from a female donor with multiple sclerosis, enrolled in a pregnancy study. Material: CD4+ T cells from peripheral blood mononuclear cells, obtained in the third trimester of pregnancy. This chain links TRBV5-4 with TRBJ2-3; TRBD2 matches at 9 bases. CDR3 in DNA: TGTGCCAGCAGTTCCCGGGGCGGGGGGGAGGGTACGCAGTATTTT. It translates to CASSSRGGGEGTQYF. Full variable domain (missing parts from reference TRBV5-4 and TRBJ2-3): ETGVTQSPTHLIKTRGQQVTLRCSSQSGHNTVSWYQQALGQGPQFIFQYYREEENGRGNFPPRFSGLQFPNYSSELNVNALELDDSALYLCASSSRGGGEGTQYFGPGTRLTVL.